This TCR beta chain was profiled in a study of T cells after yellow fever vaccination. The wider study: Preparation used SMART-Seq v4 Ultra Low Input for the low-cell-number fractions. Notes on the study in general: Weaker overall, the secondary response nonetheless peaked faster (day 5 versus 15). Only a minor proportion of clonotypes was detected across both CD4 and CD8 compartments. The booster response re-showed most primary clones: 96% CD4, approximately 86% CD8.

This clonotype was detected only a few times. Its specificity is unknown. TCRdb independently ran MiXCR on the 5' RACE reads; one entry per CDR3 protein. The sample has 100,000 to 150,000 distinct CDR3 sequences; over 8% are singletons. The CDR3 has 16 residues. The V gene lost 6 bases and the J gene lost 8 bases, with 26 bases spanning the gap. From germline, CDR1 is DFQATT and CDR2 SNEGSKA (reference sequence). The TCR originated in a man between 18 and 35 years old who received the YFV17D yellow fever vaccine. The sequencing used CD8+ T cells sorted from PBMCs, collected on the day of the yellow fever booster vaccination. The rearrangement links TRBV20-1 to TRBJ2-1; possibly TRBD2 for D (7 bases). CDR3 protein: CSAQDWAGDNNHEQFF. The DNA of the CDR3 is TGCAGTGCCCAGGACTGGGCGGGGGACAACAACCATGAGCAGTTCTTC.